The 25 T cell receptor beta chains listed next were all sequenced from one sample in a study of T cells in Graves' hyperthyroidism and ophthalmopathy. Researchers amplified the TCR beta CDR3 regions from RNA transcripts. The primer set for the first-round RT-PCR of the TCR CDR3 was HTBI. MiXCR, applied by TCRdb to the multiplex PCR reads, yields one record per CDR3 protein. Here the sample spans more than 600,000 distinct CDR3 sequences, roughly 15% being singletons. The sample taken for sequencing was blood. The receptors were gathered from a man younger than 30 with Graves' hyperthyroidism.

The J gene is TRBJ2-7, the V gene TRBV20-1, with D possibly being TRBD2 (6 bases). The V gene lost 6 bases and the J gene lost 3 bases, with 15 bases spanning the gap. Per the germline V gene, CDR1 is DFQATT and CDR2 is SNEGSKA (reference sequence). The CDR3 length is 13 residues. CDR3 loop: CSAAGGTHYEQYF. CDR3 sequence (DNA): TGCAGTGCCGCCGGGGGAACCCACTACGAGCAGTACTTC.

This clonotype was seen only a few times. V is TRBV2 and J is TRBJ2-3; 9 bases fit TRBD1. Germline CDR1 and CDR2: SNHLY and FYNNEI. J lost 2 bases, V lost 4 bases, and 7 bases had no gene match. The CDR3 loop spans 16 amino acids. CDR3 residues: CASSGPGTGITDTQYF. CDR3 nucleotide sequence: TGTGCCAGCAGTGGACCCGGGACAGGGATCACAGATACGCAGTATTTT.

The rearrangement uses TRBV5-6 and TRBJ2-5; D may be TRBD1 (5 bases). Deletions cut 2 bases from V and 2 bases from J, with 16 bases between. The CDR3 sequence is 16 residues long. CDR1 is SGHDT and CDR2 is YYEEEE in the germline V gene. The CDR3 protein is CASSLGVKGFQETQYF. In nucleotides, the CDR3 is TGTGCCAGCAGCTTAGGGGTTAAGGGATTTCAAGAGACCCAGTACTTC.

CDR3 sequence (DNA): TGCGCCAGCAGCTTGACAGGGCTGGACACTGAAGCTTTCTTT. Translating it yields CASSLTGLDTEAFF. The chain joins TRBV5-1 to TRBJ1-1; tentative D call: TRBD1 (6 bases). With 1 base removed from V and 3 bases from J, the gap between germline ends came to 10 bases. The CDR3 covers 14 residues. Per germline, CDR1 SGHRS and CDR2 YFSETQ. Filled out from reference TRBV5-1 and TRBJ1-1, the complete variable domain reads KAGVTQTPRYLIKTRGQQVTLSCSPISGHRSVSWYQQTPGQGLQFLFEYFSETQRNKGNFPGRFSGRQFSNSRSEMNVSTLELGDSALYLCASSLTGLDTEAFFGQGTRLTVV.

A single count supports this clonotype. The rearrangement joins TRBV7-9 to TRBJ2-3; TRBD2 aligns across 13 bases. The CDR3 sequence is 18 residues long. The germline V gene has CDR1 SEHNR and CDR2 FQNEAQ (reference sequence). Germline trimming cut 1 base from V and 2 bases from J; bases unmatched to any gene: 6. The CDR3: CASSLGTSGGSSTDTQYF. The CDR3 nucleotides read TGTGCCAGCAGCTTAGGGACTAGCGGGGGTAGTTCCACAGATACGCAGTATTTT.

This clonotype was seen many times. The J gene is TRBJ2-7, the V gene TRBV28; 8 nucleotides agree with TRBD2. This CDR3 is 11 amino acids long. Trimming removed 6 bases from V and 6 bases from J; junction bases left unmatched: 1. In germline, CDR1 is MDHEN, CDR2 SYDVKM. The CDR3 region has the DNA TGTGCCAGCAGGGGACTAGTCGAGCAGTACTTC. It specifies CASRGLVEQYF.

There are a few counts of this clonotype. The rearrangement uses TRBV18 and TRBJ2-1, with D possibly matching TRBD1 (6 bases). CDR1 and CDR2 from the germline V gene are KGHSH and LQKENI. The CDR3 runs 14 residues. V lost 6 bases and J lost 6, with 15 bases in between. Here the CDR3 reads CASSRDNTANEQFF. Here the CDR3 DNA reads TGTGCCAGCTCTCGGGACAACACCGCCAATGAGCAGTTCTTC.

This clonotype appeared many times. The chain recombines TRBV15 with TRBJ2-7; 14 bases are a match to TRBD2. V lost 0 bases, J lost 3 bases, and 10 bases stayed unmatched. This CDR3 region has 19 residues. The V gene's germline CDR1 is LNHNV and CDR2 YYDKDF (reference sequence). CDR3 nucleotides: TGTGCCACCAGCAGAGATGTTGCGGGACTAGCGGGAGCCCGCTACGAGCAGTACTTC. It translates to CATSRDVAGLAGARYEQYF.

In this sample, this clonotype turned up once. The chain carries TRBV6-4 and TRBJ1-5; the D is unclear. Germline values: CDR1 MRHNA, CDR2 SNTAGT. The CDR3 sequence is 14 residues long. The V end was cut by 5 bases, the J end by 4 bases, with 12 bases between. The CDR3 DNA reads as TGTGCCAGCAGTCACGGGGTTTGGAATCAGCCCCAGCATTTT. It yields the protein CASSHGVWNQPQHF.

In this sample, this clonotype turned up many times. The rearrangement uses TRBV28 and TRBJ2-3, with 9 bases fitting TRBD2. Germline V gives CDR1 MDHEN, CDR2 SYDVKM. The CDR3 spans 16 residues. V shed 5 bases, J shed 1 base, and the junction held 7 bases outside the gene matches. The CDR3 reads CASSSRKREGTDTQYF. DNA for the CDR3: TGTGCCAGCAGTAGCAGAAAGCGGGAGGGCACAGATACGCAGTATTTT.

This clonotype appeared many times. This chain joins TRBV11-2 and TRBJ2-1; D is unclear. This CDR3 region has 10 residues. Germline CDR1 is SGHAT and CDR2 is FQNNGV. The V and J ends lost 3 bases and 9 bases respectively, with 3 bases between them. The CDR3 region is CASSFAEQFF. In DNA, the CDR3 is TGTGCCAGCAGCTTCGCTGAGCAGTTCTTC.

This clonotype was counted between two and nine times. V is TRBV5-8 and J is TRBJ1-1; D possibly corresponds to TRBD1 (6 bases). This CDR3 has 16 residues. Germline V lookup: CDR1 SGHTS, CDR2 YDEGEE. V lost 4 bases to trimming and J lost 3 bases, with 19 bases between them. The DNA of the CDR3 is TGTGCCAGCAGCCCCAAGGGGGAGGCGAAGGACACTGAAGCTTTCTTT. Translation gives CASSPKGEAKDTEAFF.

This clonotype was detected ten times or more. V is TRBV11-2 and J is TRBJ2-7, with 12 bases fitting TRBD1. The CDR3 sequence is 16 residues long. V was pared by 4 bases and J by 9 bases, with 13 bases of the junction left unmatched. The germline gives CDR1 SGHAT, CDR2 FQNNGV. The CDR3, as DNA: TGTGCCAGCAGCTCAAGTCGAGCGGGACAGGGGGCGGGGCAGTACTTC. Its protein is CASSSSRAGQGAGQYF. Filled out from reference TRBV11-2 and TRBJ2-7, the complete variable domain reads EAGVAQSPRYKIIEKRQSVAFWCNPISGHATLYWYQQILGQGPKLLIQFQNNGVVDDSQLPKDRFSAERLKGVDSTLKIQPAKLEDSAVYLCASSSSRAGQGAGQYFGPGTRLTVT.

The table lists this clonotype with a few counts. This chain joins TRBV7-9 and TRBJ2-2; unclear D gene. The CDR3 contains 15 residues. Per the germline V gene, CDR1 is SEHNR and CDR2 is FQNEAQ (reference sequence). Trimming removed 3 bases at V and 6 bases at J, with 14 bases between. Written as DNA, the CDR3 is TGTGCCAGCAGCTTGGTGGCAGGTGGGGCCGGGGAGCTGTTTTTT. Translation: CASSLVAGGAGELFF.

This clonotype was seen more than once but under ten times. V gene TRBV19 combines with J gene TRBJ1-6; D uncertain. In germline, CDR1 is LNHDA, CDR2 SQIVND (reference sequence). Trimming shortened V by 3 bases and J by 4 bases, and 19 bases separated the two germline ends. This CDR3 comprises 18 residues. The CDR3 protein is CASSISNPRHAYNSPLHF. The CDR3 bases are TGTGCCAGTAGTATCTCTAACCCCCGGCACGCTTATAATTCACCCCTCCACTTT.

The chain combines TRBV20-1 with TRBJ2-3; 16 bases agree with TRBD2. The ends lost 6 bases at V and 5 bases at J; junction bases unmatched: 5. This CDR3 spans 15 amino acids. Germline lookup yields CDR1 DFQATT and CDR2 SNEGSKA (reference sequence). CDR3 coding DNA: TGCAGTGCCCCGGGACTAGCGGGAGGGGGAGATACGCAGTATTTT. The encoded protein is CSAPGLAGGGDTQYF.

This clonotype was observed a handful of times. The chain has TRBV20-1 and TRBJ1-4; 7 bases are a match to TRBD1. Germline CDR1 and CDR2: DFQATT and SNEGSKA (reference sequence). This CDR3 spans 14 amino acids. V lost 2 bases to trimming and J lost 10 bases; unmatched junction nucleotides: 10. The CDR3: CSARTDRDYVKLFF. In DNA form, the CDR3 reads TGCAGTGCTAGAACCGACAGGGATTATGTAAAACTGTTTTTT.

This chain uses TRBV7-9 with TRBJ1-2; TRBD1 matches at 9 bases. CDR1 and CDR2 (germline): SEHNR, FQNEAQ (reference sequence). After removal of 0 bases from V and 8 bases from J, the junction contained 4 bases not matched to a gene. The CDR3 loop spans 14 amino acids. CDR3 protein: CASSLAGTGLGYTF. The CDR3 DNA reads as TGTGCCAGCAGCTTAGCCGGGACAGGGCTCGGCTACACCTTC.

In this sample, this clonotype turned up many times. CDR3: CASIRESGETQYF. The DNA for the CDR3 is TGTGCCAGCATCCGAGAGAGCGGAGAGACCCAGTACTTC. This rearrangement joins TRBV2 to TRBJ2-5; tentatively, D is TRBD2 (5 bases). Germline loops: CDR1 SNHLY, CDR2 FYNNEI. V was cut by 7 bases and J by 4 bases, with 13 bases left in between. This CDR3 spans 13 amino acids.

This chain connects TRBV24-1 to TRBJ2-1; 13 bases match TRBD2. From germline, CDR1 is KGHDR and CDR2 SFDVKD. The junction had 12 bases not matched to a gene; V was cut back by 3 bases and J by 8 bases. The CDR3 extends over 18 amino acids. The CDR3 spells CATSDQHLTSGRPDEQFF. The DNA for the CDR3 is TGTGCCACCAGTGATCAGCATTTGACTAGCGGGAGGCCGGATGAGCAGTTCTTC.

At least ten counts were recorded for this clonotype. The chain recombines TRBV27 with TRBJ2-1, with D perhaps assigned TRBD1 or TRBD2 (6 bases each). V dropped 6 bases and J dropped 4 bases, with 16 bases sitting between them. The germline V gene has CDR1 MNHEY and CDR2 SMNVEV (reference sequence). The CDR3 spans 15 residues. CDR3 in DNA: TGTGCCAGCAGCTCGGACACGGGGGCTTACAATGAGCAGTTCTTC. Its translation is CASSSDTGAYNEQFF.

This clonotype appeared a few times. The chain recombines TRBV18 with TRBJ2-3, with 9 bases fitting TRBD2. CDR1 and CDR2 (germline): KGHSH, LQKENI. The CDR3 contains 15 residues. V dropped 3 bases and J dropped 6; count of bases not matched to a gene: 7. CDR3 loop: CASSPGLAPPDTQYF. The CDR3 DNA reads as TGTGCCAGCTCACCGGGACTAGCCCCCCCGGATACGCAGTATTTT.

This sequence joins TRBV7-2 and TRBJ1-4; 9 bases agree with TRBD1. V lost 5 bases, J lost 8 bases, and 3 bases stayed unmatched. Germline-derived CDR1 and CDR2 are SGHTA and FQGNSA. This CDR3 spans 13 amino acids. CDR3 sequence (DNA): TGTGCCAGCAGCAACGGACAGGGGGAAAAACTGTTTTTT. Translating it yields CASSNGQGEKLFF.

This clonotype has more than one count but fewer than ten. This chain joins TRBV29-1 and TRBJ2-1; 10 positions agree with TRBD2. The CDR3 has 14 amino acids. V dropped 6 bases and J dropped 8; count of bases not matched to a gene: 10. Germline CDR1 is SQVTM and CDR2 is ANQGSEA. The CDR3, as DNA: TGCAGCGTCCGGCGGCGGCTAGCGGGAGATGAGCAGTTCTTC. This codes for CSVRRRLAGDEQFF.

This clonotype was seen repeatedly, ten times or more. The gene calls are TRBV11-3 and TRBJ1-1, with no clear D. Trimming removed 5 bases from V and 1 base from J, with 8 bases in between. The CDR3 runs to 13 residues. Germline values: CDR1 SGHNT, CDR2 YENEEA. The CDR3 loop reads CASSITENTEAFF. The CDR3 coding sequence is TGTGCCAGCAGCATTACAGAGAACACTGAAGCTTTCTTT.